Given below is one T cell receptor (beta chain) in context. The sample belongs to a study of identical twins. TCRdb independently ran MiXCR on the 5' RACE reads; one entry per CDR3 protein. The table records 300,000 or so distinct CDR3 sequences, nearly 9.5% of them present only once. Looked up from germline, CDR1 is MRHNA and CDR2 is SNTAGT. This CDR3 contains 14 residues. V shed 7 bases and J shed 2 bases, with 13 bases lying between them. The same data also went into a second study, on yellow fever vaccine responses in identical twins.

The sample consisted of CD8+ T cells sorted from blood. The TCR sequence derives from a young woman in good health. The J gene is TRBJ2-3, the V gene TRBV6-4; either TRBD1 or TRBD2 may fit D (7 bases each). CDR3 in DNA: TGTGCCAGCACAGGGGGGACTATCACAGATACGCAGTATTTT. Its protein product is CASTGGTITDTQYF.